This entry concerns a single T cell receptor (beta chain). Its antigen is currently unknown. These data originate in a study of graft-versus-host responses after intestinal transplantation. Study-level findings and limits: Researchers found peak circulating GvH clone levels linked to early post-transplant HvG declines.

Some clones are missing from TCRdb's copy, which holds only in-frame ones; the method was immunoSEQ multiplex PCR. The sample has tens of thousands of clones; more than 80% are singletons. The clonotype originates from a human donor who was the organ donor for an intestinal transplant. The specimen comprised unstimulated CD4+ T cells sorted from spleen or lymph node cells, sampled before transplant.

Here the CDR3 reads CASSARTGSNEKLFF. The CDR3 DNA sequence: TGTGCCAGCAGCGCAAGGACAGGGAGTAATGAAAAACTGTTTTTT. This rearrangement joins TRBV9 to TRBJ1-4; TRBD1 agrees at 8 bases. The V gene end was trimmed by 3 bases and the J gene end by 4 bases; junction bases not matched to a gene: 5. Germline loops: CDR1 SGDLS, CDR2 YYNGEE. This CDR3 is 15 amino acids long.